These T cell receptor beta chains were read from a single sample in a study of T cell changes during pregnancy in multiple sclerosis. Measured with immunoSEQ multiplex PCR; TCRdb has only the in-frame clones, and not every one. This sample carries about 24,000 clones, roughly 90% of them seen once, and the ten largest clones take more than 7.5%. Sequenced material: CD8+ T cells from peripheral blood mononuclear cells, taken in the third trimester of pregnancy. All receptors derive from a female donor in good health, enrolled as a control in a pregnancy study. Both conserved end residues are part of each CDR3. The D gene is left open where the match is weak. Clone size is shown for a subset of rows, as once, few, many or a class of expanded clone.

v_gene	d_gene	j_gene	abundance	CDR3aa	CDR3nt
TRBV7-9	.	TRBJ1-1	.	CASSWDTYGMNTEAFF	TGTGCCAGCAGCTGGGACACGTACGGAATGAACACTGAAGCTTTCTTT
TRBV6-5	.	TRBJ2-5	.	CASSHSDYPQETQYF	TGTGCCAGCAGCCATTCGGACTACCCGCAAGAGACCCAGTACTTC
TRBV15	.	TRBJ1-2	once	CATSRDGGPQGYTF	TGTGCCACCAGCAGAGATGGGGGCCCCCAAGGCTACACCTTC
TRBV19	TRBD2	TRBJ2-7	.	CASSIVLGRTSGQYF	TGTGCCAGTAGTATAGTTTTGGGCAGGACTAGCGGGCAGTACTTC
TRBV5-1	.	TRBJ1-1	.	CASRGQGNEAFF	TGCGCCAGCAGAGGCCAGGGGAATGAAGCTTTCTTT
TRBV11-2	.	TRBJ2-1	.	CASSLDPGQGLYNEQFF	TGTGCCAGCAGCTTAGATCCAGGCCAGGGCTTATACAATGAGCAGTTCTTC
TRBV6-5	TRBD2	TRBJ2-1	.	CASSYGGAGSIYEQFF	TGTGCCAGCAGTTATGGTGGAGCGGGGAGTATCTATGAGCAGTTCTTC
TRBV5-6	TRBD2	TRBJ2-1	.	CASSLAGGKDEQFF	TGTGCCAGCAGCCTAGCGGGAGGAAAGGATGAGCAGTTCTTC
TRBV5-5	.	TRBJ2-7	.	CASSLETGWDEQYF	TGTGCCAGCAGCTTGGAAACAGGGTGGGACGAGCAGTACTTC
TRBV6-4	.	TRBJ2-3	.	CASSEGEATDTQYF	TGTGCCAGCAGTGAGGGGGAGGCCACAGATACGCAGTATTTT
TRBV29-1	TRBD1	TRBJ2-1	.	CSALGTGGFIEQFF	TGCAGCGCCCTAGGGACAGGGGGCTTTATTGAGCAGTTCTTC
TRBV7-9	.	TRBJ2-1	.	CASREQGNEQFF	TGTGCCAGCAGGGAACAGGGCAATGAGCAGTTCTTC
TRBV6-1	.	TRBJ1-6	few	CASLPREGFRSPLHF	TGTGCCAGCTTACCCAGGGAGGGTTTCCGATCACCCCTCCACTTT
TRBV6-1	TRBD2	TRBJ2-7	.	CASSEAVGLAEYEQYF	TGTGCCAGCAGTGAAGCCGTGGGGCTAGCGGAATACGAGCAGTACTTC
TRBV5-6	.	TRBJ1-2	.	CASSLATPLDYTF	TGTGCCAGCAGCTTGGCAACACCCCTCGACTACACCTTC
TRBV29-1	.	TRBJ2-2	.	CSVEDFRGNTGELFF	TGCAGCGTTGAAGATTTCAGGGGTAACACCGGGGAGCTGTTTTTT
TRBV6-5	.	TRBJ1-3	.	CAAKPAGWSGNTIYF	TGTGCCGCAAAACCCGCAGGGTGGTCTGGAAACACCATATATTTT
TRBV6-4	TRBD2	TRBJ2-1	.	CASSDSAAGGTGALF	TGTGCCAGCAGTGACTCGGCAGCGGGAGGGACCGGGGCGCTCTTC
TRBV2	TRBD2	TRBJ2-1	.	CASSDPLAGGNEQFF	TGTGCCAGCAGCGATCCCCTAGCGGGAGGTAATGAGCAGTTCTTC
TRBV4-1	TRBD2	TRBJ2-1	.	CASSQDLQTSGNLNEQFF	TGCGCCAGCAGCCAAGACCTTCAGACTAGCGGGAACCTCAATGAGCAGTTCTTC
TRBV5-1	.	TRBJ2-7	.	CASSLNSVEQYF	TGCGCCAGCAGCTTGAATTCTGTGGAGCAGTACTTC
TRBV11-2	.	TRBJ1-2	once	CASSKNRENYGYTF	TGTGCCAGCAGCAAGAACAGGGAGAACTATGGCTACACCTTC
TRBV5-4	.	TRBJ2-7	.	CASSFAGDYEQYF	TGTGCCAGCAGCTTCGCAGGGGACTACGAGCAGTACTTC
TRBV28	.	TRBJ1-1	.	CASSFGGGTEAFF	TGTGCCAGCAGTTTCGGGGGTGGTACTGAAGCTTTCTTT
TRBV6-4	.	TRBJ1-2	.	CASSDSTTGGYTF	TGTGCCAGCAGTGACTCGACCACAGGGGGCTACACCTTC
TRBV29-1	TRBD2	TRBJ2-3	.	CSVEDPWSIAGGPHTQYF	TGCAGCGTTGAAGACCCTTGGTCGATAGCGGGGGGGCCCCATACGCAGTATTTT
TRBV6-5	.	TRBJ1-1	.	CASTRSGTRSTEAFF	TGTGCCAGCACCCGATCCGGGACAAGATCCACTGAAGCTTTCTTT
TRBV28	.	TRBJ2-7	once	CASSTLDSSYEQYF	TGTGCCAGCAGCACCCTCGACAGTTCCTACGAGCAGTACTTC
TRBV28	.	TRBJ1-1	.	CASSLLDMNTEAFF	TGTGCCAGCAGTTTGCTAGATATGAACACTGAAGCTTTCTTT
TRBV5-1	TRBD1	TRBJ1-1	.	CASSLGQGRTEAFF	TGCGCCAGCAGCTTGGGACAGGGGCGGACTGAAGCTTTCTTT
TRBV27	TRBD2	TRBJ2-7	.	CASSPSHGRVSYEQYF	TGTGCCAGCAGTCCCTCCCACGGGAGGGTTAGTTACGAGCAGTACTTC
TRBV4-2	.	TRBJ2-6	few	CASSQDGLSGANVLTF	TGTGCCAGCAGCCAAGATGGACTCTCTGGGGCCAACGTCCTGACTTTC
TRBV5-5	TRBD1	TRBJ1-1	.	CASSLFGGQGTEAFF	TGTGCCAGCAGCTTATTCGGCGGACAGGGCACTGAAGCTTTCTTT
TRBV6-1	TRBD2	TRBJ2-5	.	CASRERRGGSGRETQYF	TGTGCCAGCAGGGAACGAAGGGGGGGAAGCGGGAGAGAGACCCAGTACTTC
TRBV7-6	.	TRBJ2-1	.	CASSAYSNHNEQFF	TGTGCCAGCAGCGCCTATAGCAACCACAATGAGCAGTTCTTC
TRBV9	.	TRBJ2-3	.	CASSVGDGGPVSTDTQYF	TGTGCCAGCAGCGTAGGCGACGGGGGGCCAGTTAGCACAGATACGCAGTATTTT
TRBV6-5	.	TRBJ2-5	.	CASSYSGEPAQAQYF	TGTGCCAGCAGTTACTCGGGAGAGCCAGCCCAGGCCCAGTACTTC
TRBV19	.	TRBJ1-1	.	CASSIRPGHLENTEAFF	TGTGCCAGTAGTATCCGCCCGGGACACCTCGAGAACACTGAAGCTTTCTTT
TRBV27	TRBD1	TRBJ1-2	.	CASRPGQGREGYTF	TGTGCCAGCAGACCGGGACAGGGGCGGGAAGGCTACACCTTC
TRBV5-6	TRBD1	TRBJ1-2	.	CASSPGTGGRGYTF	TGTGCCAGCAGCCCTGGGACAGGGGGAAGGGGCTACACCTTC
TRBV7-9	.	TRBJ2-1	.	CASSLGWAGRIEQFF	TGTGCCAGCAGCTTAGGCTGGGCGGGGCGTATTGAGCAGTTCTTC